A single sample gave rise to the 10 T cell receptor beta chains below, sequenced in a study of T cells in Graves' hyperthyroidism and ophthalmopathy (dated by TCRdb to the late 2010s). Receptors were amplified or captured by multiplex PCR. The run used an Illumina HiSeq 2000. Amplification of TCR beta CDR3 regions was carried out from RNA transcripts. For the first round of RT-PCR on the TCR CDR3, the HTBI primer set was used together with the Qiagen OneStep RT-PCR kit. The public reads were reprocessed in TCRdb via fastp at Q25 and MiXCR, keeping in-frame beta chains. Every distinct CDR3 protein forms one entry, paired with its most common genes and DNA. The sample contains 40,000 to 60,000 distinct CDR3 sequences, less than 60% of them found a single time. Just over 9% of the sample comes from the top ten. Material for sequencing was blood. The receptors stem from a woman between 50 and 59 years old with Graves' ophthalmopathy.

This clonotype was recorded at least ten times. The chain couples TRBV13 to TRBJ1-1; tentative D call: TRBD1 (5 bases). The CDR3 spans 12 residues. Germline CDR1 is PRHDT and CDR2 is FYEKMQ (reference sequence). V was trimmed by 1 base and J by 11 bases, leaving 11 bases between them. CDR3 residues: CASSLVRDGAFF. CDR3 DNA sequence: TGTGCCAGCAGCTTAGTTAGGGACGGGGCTTTCTTT.

This clonotype has a count of ten or more. V gene TRBV7-9 combines with J gene TRBJ2-5; a possible D gene is TRBD2 (6 bases). Germline V gene data show CDR1 as SEHNR and CDR2 as FQNEAQ (reference sequence). Trimming pared 5 bases from V and 1 base from J, leaving 8 bases between. The CDR3 is 13 amino acids. The CDR3 is CASSRDSQETQYF. CDR3 nucleotide sequence: TGTGCCAGCAGCCGGGACTCCCAAGAGACCCAGTACTTC.

In its sample, this clonotype was seen many times. The rearrangement joins TRBV20-1 to TRBJ1-4; 10 nucleotides match TRBD1. The CDR3 covers 15 residues. The germline gives CDR1 DFQATT, CDR2 SNEGSKA (reference sequence). J gave up 8 bases and V 3 bases, and 9 bases lay outside the gene matches. The CDR3 loop reads CSARDDRGQGEKLFF. In nucleotides, the CDR3 is TGCAGTGCTAGGGACGACAGGGGGCAAGGCGAAAAACTGTTTTTT.

CDR3 loop: CSARARGTYEQYF. CDR3 coding DNA: TGCAGTGCTAGGGCCAGGGGGACCTACGAGCAGTACTTC. The J gene is TRBJ2-7, the V gene TRBV20-1; 7 nucleotides line up with TRBD1. Germline trimming cut 3 bases from V and 2 bases from J; bases unmatched to any gene: 4. In germline, CDR1 is DFQATT, CDR2 SNEGSKA (reference sequence). The CDR3 is 13 residues long.

Concerning this clonotype: Because it lacks the conserved phenylalanine or tryptophan at the end, this CDR3 is likely a read error. The V gene is TRBV5-4, the J gene TRBJ2-1, with D perhaps TRBD1 or TRBD2 (5 bases each). From germline, CDR1 is SGHNT and CDR2 YYREEE (reference sequence). V was pared by 1 base and J by 8 bases, with 13 bases between. The CDR3 is 14 amino acids. CDR3 bases: TGTGCCAGCAGCTTGTCGAGGGTCAGGGATGAGCAGTTCATC. This sequence encodes CASSLSRVRDEQFI.

The V gene is TRBV6-4, the J gene TRBJ2-5; 7 positions match TRBD2. The CDR3 is 14 residues long. V shed 0 bases, J shed 2 bases, and the junction held 0 bases outside the gene matches. From germline, CDR1 is MRHNA and CDR2 SNTAGT. The CDR3 DNA follows: TGTGCCAGCAGTGACTCGGGGGGGCAAGAGACCCAGTACTTC. Protein: CASSDSGGQETQYF.

This clonotype was counted ten times or more. The chain links TRBV12-3 or TRBV12-4 to TRBJ2-2; unclear D gene. CDR3 size: 15 residues. V was trimmed by 3 bases and J by 6 bases, leaving 14 bases between them. CDR3 nucleotides: TGTGCCAGCAGTTTTGGTCTGCTATCCCCCGGGGAGCTGTTTTTT. Amino acid sequence: CASSFGLLSPGELFF.

This clonotype was found many times. This chain joins TRBV5-4 and TRBJ2-7; 9 bases are shared with TRBD1. CDR3 length equals 15 residues. The trim removed 6 bases at V and 5 bases at J, leaving 12 bases unmatched. Germline V gene data show CDR1 as SGHNT and CDR2 as YYREEE (reference sequence). The CDR3 reads CASNPRGTGTNEQYF. CDR3 bases: TGTGCCAGCAACCCACGAGGGACAGGGACTAACGAGCAGTACTTC.

The CDR3 nucleotides read TGCGCCAGCGGCTCTCAGACAGTGGAGTACTTC. This translates into CASGSQTVEYF. V is TRBV5-1 and J is TRBJ2-5, with TRBD1 as a possible D gene (5 bases). The V gene's germline CDR1 is SGHRS and CDR2 YFSETQ. This CDR3 region has 11 residues. The V end lost 7 bases, the J end lost 12 bases, and 16 bases lay between the germline ends.

The CDR3 DNA reads as TGCGCCAGCAGCTTGGAAATTAGGGGCTCAATAAGTGAGACCCAGTACTTC. Its protein product is CASSLEIRGSISETQYF. This rearrangement joins TRBV5-1 to TRBJ2-5; tentative D call: TRBD1 (5 bases). Germline-derived CDR1 and CDR2 are SGHRS and YFSETQ. The CDR3 runs 17 residues. Between the trimmed V and J ends, which lost 0 bases and 5 bases, there was a span of 20 bases. The variable domain in full, with the rest retrieved from reference TRBV5-1 and TRBJ2-5, is KAGVTQTPRYLIKTRGQQVTLSCSPISGHRSVSWYQQTPGQGLQFLFEYFSETQRNKGNFPGRFSGRQFSNSRSEMNVSTLELGDSALYLCASSLEIRGSISETQYFGPGTRLLVL.